Given below is one TCR beta chain in context. TCRdb's table, derived via immunoSEQ multiplex PCR, lists solely in-frame clones and lacks some. The table records about 110,000 clones, 75% to 85% of them present only once. This sample is part of a study of blood T cell repertoires in COVID-19. Study context: Material from acute and convalescent COVID-19 was sourced from the United States, Italy and Spain.

The clonotype was recovered from a woman aged 60 to 75 with acute or convalescent COVID-19. Specimen: peripheral blood.

The CDR3 sequence is CSASSGGLGNEQFF. CDR3 DNA: TGCAGTGCTAGTTCGGGGGGCCTTGGCAATGAGCAGTTCTTC. The chain combines TRBV20-1 with TRBJ2-1; D possibly corresponds to TRBD2 (7 bases). V dropped 3 bases and J dropped 6 bases, with 15 bases sitting between them. Germline V gene sequence: CDR1 DFQATT, CDR2 SNEGSKA (reference sequence). This CDR3 has 14 residues.